This TCR beta chain was retrieved from a study of T cell repertoires in cytomegalovirus infection. Study background: Matching HLA type and CMV infection were both indicated by public TCR beta signatures.

Germline V lookup: CDR1 LNHDA, CDR2 SQIVND (reference sequence). CDR3 length: 16 residues. J was trimmed by 4 bases and V by 4 bases; bases with no gene match: 7. General observations from the study: The cumulative frequency of public TCR beta families identified carriers of CMV plus the relevant HLA. Predominance within the ex vivo response was attributable to HLA-C-restricted CMV-specific TCR beta clonotypes.

MiXCR was run by TCRdb on the reads, yielding one entry per CDR3 protein. The sample has around 530,000 distinct CDR3 sequences, about a quarter seen once. This clonotype was counted between two and nine times. Antigen unknown. The genes are TRBV19 and TRBJ2-1; 10 nucleotides agree with TRBD2. The clonotype comes from a human donor in good health (CMV status not recorded). Some clones in this sample may be carry-over from other donors' samples. The sample consisted of PBMCs. CDR3 protein: CASSKVASGGYNEQFF. DNA of the CDR3: TGTGCCAGTAGTAAGGTGGCTAGCGGGGGATACAATGAGCAGTTCTTC.